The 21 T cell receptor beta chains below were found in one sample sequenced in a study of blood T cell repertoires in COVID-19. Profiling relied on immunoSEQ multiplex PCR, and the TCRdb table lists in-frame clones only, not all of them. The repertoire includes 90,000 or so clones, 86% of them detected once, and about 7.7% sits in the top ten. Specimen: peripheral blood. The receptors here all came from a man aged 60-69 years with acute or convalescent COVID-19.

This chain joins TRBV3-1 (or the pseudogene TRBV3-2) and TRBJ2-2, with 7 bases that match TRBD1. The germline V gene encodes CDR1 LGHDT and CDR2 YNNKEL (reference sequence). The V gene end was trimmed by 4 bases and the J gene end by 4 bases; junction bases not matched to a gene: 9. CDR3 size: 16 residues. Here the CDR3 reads CASSPLQGDGTGELFF. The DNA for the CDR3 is TGTGCCAGCAGCCCCCTCCAGGGGGATGGCACCGGGGAGCTGTTTTTT.

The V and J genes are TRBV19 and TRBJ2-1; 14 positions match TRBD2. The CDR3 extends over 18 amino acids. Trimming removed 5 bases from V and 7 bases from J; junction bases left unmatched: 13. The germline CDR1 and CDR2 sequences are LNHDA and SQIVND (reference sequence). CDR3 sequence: CASSSRLAGGPWRNEQFF. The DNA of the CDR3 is TGTGCCAGTAGTTCCCGACTAGCGGGGGGGCCTTGGAGGAATGAGCAGTTCTTC.

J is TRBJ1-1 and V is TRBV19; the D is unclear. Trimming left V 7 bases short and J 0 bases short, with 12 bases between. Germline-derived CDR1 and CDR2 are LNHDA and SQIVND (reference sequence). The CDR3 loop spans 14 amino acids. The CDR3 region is CASTQGDVNTEAFF. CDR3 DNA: TGTGCCAGTACCCAAGGAGACGTGAACACTGAAGCTTTCTTT. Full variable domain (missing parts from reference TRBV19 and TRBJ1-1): DGGITQSPKYLFRKEGQNVTLSCEQNLNHDAMYWYRQDPGQGLRLIYYSQIVNDFQKGDIAEGYSVSREKKESFPLTVTSAQKNPTAFYLCASTQGDVNTEAFFGQGTRLTVV.

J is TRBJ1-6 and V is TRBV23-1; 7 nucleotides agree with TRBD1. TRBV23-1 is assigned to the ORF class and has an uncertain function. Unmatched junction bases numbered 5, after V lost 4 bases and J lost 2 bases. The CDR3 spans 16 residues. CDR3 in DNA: TGCGCCAGCAGTCCTAACAGGGGACCCTATAATTCACCCCTCCACTTT. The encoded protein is CASSPNRGPYNSPLHF.

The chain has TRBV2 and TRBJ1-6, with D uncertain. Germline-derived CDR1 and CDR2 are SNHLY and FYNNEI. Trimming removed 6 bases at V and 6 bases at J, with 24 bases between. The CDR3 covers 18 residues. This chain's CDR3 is CASSTTAGVSKINSPLHF. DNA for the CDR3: TGTGCCAGCAGCACAACCGCCGGGGTTTCCAAGATTAATTCACCCCTCCACTTT.

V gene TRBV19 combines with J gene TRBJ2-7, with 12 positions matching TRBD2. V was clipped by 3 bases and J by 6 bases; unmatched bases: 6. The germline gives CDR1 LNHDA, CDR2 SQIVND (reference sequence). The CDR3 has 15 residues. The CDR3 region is CASSMSSGRAFEQYF. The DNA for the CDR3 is TGTGCCAGTAGTATGTCTAGCGGGAGGGCCTTCGAGCAGTACTTC.

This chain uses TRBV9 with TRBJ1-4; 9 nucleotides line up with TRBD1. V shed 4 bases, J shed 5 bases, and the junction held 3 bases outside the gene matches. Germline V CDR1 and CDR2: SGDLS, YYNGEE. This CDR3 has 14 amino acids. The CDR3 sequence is CASSLGQGNEKLFF. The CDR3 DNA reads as TGTGCCAGCAGCCTAGGACAGGGGAATGAAAAACTGTTTTTT. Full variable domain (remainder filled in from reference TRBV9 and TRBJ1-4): DSGVTQTPKHLITATGQRVTLRCSPRSGDLSVYWYQQSLDQGLQFLIQYYNGEERAKGNILERFSAQQFPDLHSELNLSSLELGDSALYFCASSLGQGNEKLFFGSGTQLSVL.

The CDR3, as DNA: TGTGCCAGTAGCCATGGGACAGGGGGCGAGGGCGGGGAGCTGTTTTTT. It is translated as CASSHGTGGEGGELFF. The chain joins TRBV19 to TRBJ2-2; 12 nucleotides agree with TRBD1. In germline, CDR1 is LNHDA, CDR2 SQIVND (reference sequence). J was trimmed by 7 bases and V by 6 bases; bases with no gene match: 9. The length of the CDR3 is 16 residues. The full variable domain, its missing parts supplied by reference TRBV19 and TRBJ2-2, is DGGITQSPKYLFRKEGQNVTLSCEQNLNHDAMYWYRQDPGQGLRLIYYSQIVNDFQKGDIAEGYSVSREKKESFPLTVTSAQKNPTAFYLCASSHGTGGEGGELFFGEGSRLTVL.

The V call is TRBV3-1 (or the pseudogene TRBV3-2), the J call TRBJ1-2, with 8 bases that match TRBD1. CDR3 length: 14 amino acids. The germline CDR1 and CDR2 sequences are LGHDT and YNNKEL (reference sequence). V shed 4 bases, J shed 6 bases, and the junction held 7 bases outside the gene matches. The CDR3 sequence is CASSPTRTGNGYTF. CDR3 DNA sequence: TGTGCCAGCAGCCCTACCAGGACAGGGAATGGCTACACCTTC.

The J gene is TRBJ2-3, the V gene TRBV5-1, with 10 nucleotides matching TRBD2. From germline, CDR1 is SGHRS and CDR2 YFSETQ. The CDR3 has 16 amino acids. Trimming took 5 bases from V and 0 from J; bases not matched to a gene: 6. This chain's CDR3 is CASRLTSGASTDTQYF. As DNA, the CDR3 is TGCGCCAGCAGATTAACTAGCGGGGCTAGCACAGATACGCAGTATTTT.

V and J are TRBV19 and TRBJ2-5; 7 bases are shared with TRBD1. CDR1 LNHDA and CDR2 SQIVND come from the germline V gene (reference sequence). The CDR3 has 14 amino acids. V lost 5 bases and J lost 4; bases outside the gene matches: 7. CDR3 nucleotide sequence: TGTGCCAGTAGTGCCGACAGGGTACCAGAGACCCAGTACTTC. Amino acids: CASSADRVPETQYF.

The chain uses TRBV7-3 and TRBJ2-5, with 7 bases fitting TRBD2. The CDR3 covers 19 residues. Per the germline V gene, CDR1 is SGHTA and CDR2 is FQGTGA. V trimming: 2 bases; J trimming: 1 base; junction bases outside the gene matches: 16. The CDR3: CASSLRGFRGSSLQETQYF. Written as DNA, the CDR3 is TGTGCCAGCAGCTTACGCGGTTTCCGCGGGAGTTCCCTCCAAGAGACCCAGTACTTC.

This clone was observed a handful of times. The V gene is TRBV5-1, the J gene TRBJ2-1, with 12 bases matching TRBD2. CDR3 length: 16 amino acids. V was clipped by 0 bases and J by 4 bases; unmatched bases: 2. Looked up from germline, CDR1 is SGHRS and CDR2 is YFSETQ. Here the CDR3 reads CASSLATSGSYNEQFF. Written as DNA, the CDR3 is TGCGCCAGCAGCTTGGCGACTAGCGGGAGTTACAATGAGCAGTTCTTC. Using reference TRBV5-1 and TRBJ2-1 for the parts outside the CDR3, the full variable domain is KAGVTQTPRYLIKTRGQQVTLSCSPISGHRSVSWYQQTPGQGLQFLFEYFSETQRNKGNFPGRFSGRQFSNSRSEMNVSTLELGDSALYLCASSLATSGSYNEQFFGPGTRLTVL.

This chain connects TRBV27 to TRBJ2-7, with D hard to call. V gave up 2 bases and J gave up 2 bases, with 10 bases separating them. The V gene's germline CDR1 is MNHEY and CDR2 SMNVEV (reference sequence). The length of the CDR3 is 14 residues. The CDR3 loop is CASSLAGVTYEQYF. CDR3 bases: TGTGCCAGCAGTTTAGCAGGCGTTACCTACGAGCAGTACTTC.

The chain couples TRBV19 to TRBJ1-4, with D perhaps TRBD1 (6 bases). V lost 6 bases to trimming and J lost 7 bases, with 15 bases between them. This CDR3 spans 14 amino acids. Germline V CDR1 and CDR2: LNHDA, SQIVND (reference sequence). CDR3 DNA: TGTGCCAGTAGCCAACCAGGGGAGAGTGAAAAACTGTTTTTT. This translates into CASSQPGESEKLFF.

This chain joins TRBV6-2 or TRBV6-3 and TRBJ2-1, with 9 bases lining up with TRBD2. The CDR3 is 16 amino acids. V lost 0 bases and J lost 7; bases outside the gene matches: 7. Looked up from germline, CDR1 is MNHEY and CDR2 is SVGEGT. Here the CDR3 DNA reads TGTGCCAGCAGTTACTCGAAGGCGGGAGGGCCAAATGAGCAGTTCTTC. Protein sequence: CASSYSKAGGPNEQFF.

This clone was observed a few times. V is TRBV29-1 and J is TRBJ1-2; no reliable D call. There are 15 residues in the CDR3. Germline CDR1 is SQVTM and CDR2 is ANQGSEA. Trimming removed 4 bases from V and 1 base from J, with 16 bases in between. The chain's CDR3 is CSVGGVEEGNYGYTF. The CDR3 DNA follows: TGCAGCGTTGGGGGTGTGGAGGAGGGTAACTATGGCTACACCTTC.

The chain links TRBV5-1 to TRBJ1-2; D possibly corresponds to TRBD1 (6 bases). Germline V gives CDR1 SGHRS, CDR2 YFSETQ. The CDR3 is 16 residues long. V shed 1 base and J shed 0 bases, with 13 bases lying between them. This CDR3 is CASSLTTGSANYGYTF. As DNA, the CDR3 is TGCGCCAGCAGCTTGACGACAGGTTCAGCTAACTATGGCTACACCTTC. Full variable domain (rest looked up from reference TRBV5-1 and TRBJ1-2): KAGVTQTPRYLIKTRGQQVTLSCSPISGHRSVSWYQQTPGQGLQFLFEYFSETQRNKGNFPGRFSGRQFSNSRSEMNVSTLELGDSALYLCASSLTTGSANYGYTFGSGTRLTVV.

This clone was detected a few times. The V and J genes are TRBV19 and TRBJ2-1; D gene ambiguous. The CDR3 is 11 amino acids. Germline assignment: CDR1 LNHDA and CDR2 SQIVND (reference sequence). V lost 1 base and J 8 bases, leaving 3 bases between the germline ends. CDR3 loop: CASSIGDEQFF. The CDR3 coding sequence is TGTGCCAGTAGTATAGGAGATGAGCAGTTCTTC.

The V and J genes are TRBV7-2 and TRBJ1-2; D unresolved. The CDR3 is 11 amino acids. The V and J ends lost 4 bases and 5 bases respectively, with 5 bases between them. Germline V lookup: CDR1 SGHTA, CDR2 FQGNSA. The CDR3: CASSSLYGYTF. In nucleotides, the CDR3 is TGTGCCAGCAGCTCGCTATATGGCTACACCTTC.

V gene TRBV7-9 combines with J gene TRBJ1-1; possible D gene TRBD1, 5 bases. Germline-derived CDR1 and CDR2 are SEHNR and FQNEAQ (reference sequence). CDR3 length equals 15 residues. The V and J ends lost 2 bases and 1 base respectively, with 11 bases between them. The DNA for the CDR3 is TGTGCCAGCAGCTTACAGGGTACACCGAACACTGAAGCTTTCTTT. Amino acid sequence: CASSLQGTPNTEAFF.